This T cell receptor (beta chain) derives from a study of OX40 agonist ivuxolimab in advanced cancers. Germline loops: CDR1 SGHTA, CDR2 FQGTGA. Unmatched junction bases numbered 4, after V lost 3 bases and J lost 6 bases. The CDR3 extends over 15 amino acids. TCRdb's copy holds only in-frame clones and misses some; the assay was immunoSEQ multiplex PCR. The sample contains around 69,000 clones, around 84% of which appear only once. V gene TRBV7-3 combines with J gene TRBJ2-1, with 11 nucleotides matching TRBD2. This receptor was identified in an adult with an advanced solid tumor such as melanoma, head and neck, liver or kidney cancer. Sequences were derived from CD4+ or CD8+ T cells sorted from blood, sampled in a trial of the OX40 agonist ivuxolimab. As DNA, the CDR3 is TGTGCCAGCAGCTTTAGCGGGGGGGCTGGCAATGAGCAGTTCTTC. Translating it yields CASSFSGGAGNEQFF. Variable domain in full (rest from reference TRBV7-3 and TRBJ2-1): GAGVSQTPSNKVTEKGKYVELRCDPISGHTALYWYRQSLGQGPEFLIYFQGTGAADDSGLPNDRFFAVRPEGSVSTLKIQRTERGDSAVYLCASSFSGGAGNEQFFGPGTRLTVL.